Below, 24 T cell receptor beta chains from the same sample are listed, as sequenced in a study of siplizumab effects on memory and regulatory T cells. Profiled with immunoSEQ multiplex PCR; TCRdb holds only in-frame clones, not every one. The sample has 100,000 or so clones; approximately 94% are singletons. Input material: CD4+ T cells sorted from blood. The receptors stem from a human donor in good health.

This clone appeared a few times. The chain carries TRBV30 and TRBJ1-2; D is uncertain. V was trimmed by 4 bases and J by 8 bases, leaving 14 bases between them. Germline V gene sequence: CDR1 GTSNPN, CDR2 SVGIG (reference sequence). The CDR3 contains 12 residues. CDR3 sequence (DNA): TGTGCCTGGACCTCGGCGGTGGGCGGCTACACCTTC. This gives the protein CAWTSAVGGYTF.

The J gene is TRBJ1-2, the V gene TRBV18; maybe TRBD1 (6 bases). Trimming cost V 3 bases and J 8 bases, with 22 bases left between them. This CDR3 contains 16 residues. From germline, CDR1 is KGHSH and CDR2 LQKENI. CDR3 region: CASSPLRGAELGGYTF. The CDR3 DNA follows: TGTGCCAGCTCACCCCTCCGGGGGGCGGAATTGGGAGGCTACACCTTC.

The CDR3 reads CASSLTAFNRDPYEQYF. The CDR3 DNA sequence: TGTGCCAGCAGCTTGACAGCCTTTAACCGGGACCCCTACGAGCAGTACTTC. The chain uses TRBV7-8 and TRBJ2-7; either TRBD1 or TRBD2 may fit D (5 bases each). Per the germline V gene, CDR1 is SGHVS and CDR2 is FQNEAQ. The CDR3 sequence is 17 residues long. V was clipped by 3 bases and J by 2 bases, with 20 bases between them.

J is TRBJ1-5 and V is TRBV5-6; D perhaps matches TRBD1 (5 bases). The CDR3 is 15 amino acids. V dropped 0 bases and J dropped 4 bases, with 11 bases sitting between them. Germline CDR1 SGHDT, CDR2 YYEEEE. CDR3 bases: TGTGCCAGCAGCTTGGATCCGACAGAAAATCAGCCCCAGCATTTT. Translating gives CASSLDPTENQPQHF.

The chain links TRBV7-3 to TRBJ2-2; a weak D match, TRBD1 (6 bases). Germline V gives CDR1 SGHTA, CDR2 FQGTGA. The germline V and J ends were trimmed by 8 bases and 1 base, with 8 bases remaining between them. The CDR3 is 13 residues long. The CDR3 loop reads CASQGRNTGELFF. The CDR3 nucleotides are TGTGCCAGCCAGGGGCGGAACACCGGGGAGCTGTTTTTT. Combining the CDR3 with reference TRBV7-3 and TRBJ2-2 gives the whole variable domain GAGVSQTPSNKVTEKGKYVELRCDPISGHTALYWYRQSLGQGPEFLIYFQGTGAADDSGLPNDRFFAVRPEGSVSTLKIQRTERGDSAVYLCASQGRNTGELFFGEGSRLTVL.

The chain links TRBV14 to TRBJ1-1; D unresolved. This CDR3 comprises 13 residues. CDR1 and CDR2 from the germline V gene are SGHDN and FVKESK. V was clipped by 4 bases and J by 6 bases, with 12 bases between them. The CDR3 bases are TGTGCCAGCAGCCCTTTTACGACACCTGAAGCTTTCTTT. Protein sequence: CASSPFTTPEAFF.

A remark on this clone: A read error is likely, as this CDR3 ends without the conserved phenylalanine or tryptophan. It is unclear where the CDR3 begins or ends on the DNA, so no DNA is shown, and the CDR3 is as TCRdb lists it. J is TRBJ2-7 and V is TRBV20-1; TRBD2 is the table's D call, not checked against the DNA. Germline V lookup: CDR1 DFQATT, CDR2 SNEGSKA (reference sequence). The CDR3 has 10 amino acids, counting both end residues. The CDR3 sequence: CSAGRTGLPS.

The rearrangement links TRBV9 to TRBJ2-7, with a tentative D call TRBD2 (6 bases). This CDR3 region has 14 residues. V was cut by 0 bases and J by 5 bases, with 12 bases left in between. Germline CDR1 is SGDLS and CDR2 is YYNGEE. Written as DNA, the CDR3 is TGTGCCAGCAGCGTAGGGCTAGCGTCCGACGAGCAGTACTTC. Its protein is CASSVGLASDEQYF.

V is TRBV9 and J is TRBJ2-7; 8 bases fit TRBD1. V shed 4 bases and J 5 bases; nucleotides not matched to a gene: 11. Per the germline V gene, CDR1 is SGDLS and CDR2 is YYNGEE. The CDR3 runs to 15 residues. Here the CDR3 reads CASSPGSSGGHEQYF. CDR3 DNA: TGTGCCAGCAGCCCCGGAAGTTCAGGGGGCCACGAGCAGTACTTC. The whole variable domain, remainder taken from reference TRBV9 and TRBJ2-7, is DSGVTQTPKHLITATGQRVTLRCSPRSGDLSVYWYQQSLDQGLQFLIQYYNGEERAKGNILERFSAQQFPDLHSELNLSSLELGDSALYFCASSPGSSGGHEQYFGPGTRLTVT.

In nucleotides, the CDR3 is TGTGCCAGCAGCGAACCGACTAGCGGGAGGGCAAATGAGCAGTTCTTC. This gives the protein CASSEPTSGRANEQFF. The rearrangement uses TRBV2 and TRBJ2-1, with 14 nucleotides matching TRBD2. Trimming took 6 bases from V and 7 from J; bases not matched to a gene: 8. The CDR3 covers 16 residues. Per the germline V gene, CDR1 is SNHLY and CDR2 is FYNNEI.

The chain is built from TRBV4-1 and TRBJ2-1; 7 bases are shared with TRBD1. The V segment lost 1 base and the J segment 3 bases; nucleotides outside the gene matches: 3. The germline V gene encodes CDR1 MGHRA and CDR2 YSYEKL. There are 15 residues in the CDR3. The chain's CDR3 is CASSQGGTVYNEQFF. The CDR3 region has the DNA TGCGCCAGCAGCCAAGGAGGGACAGTCTACAATGAGCAGTTCTTC.

The chain links TRBV5-1 to TRBJ2-2; TRBD1 matches 7 bases. The CDR3 loop spans 14 amino acids. The germline V gene encodes CDR1 SGHRS and CDR2 YFSETQ. The V and J ends lost 4 bases and 8 bases, in that order; junction bases with no gene match: 8. CDR3 nucleotides: TGCGCCAGCAGCGGAAGACAGGGATCAGGGGAGCTGTTTTTT. Translating gives CASSGRQGSGELFF.

This chain connects TRBV25-1 to TRBJ2-1; D uncertain. The CDR3 extends over 18 amino acids. CDR1 is MGHDK and CDR2 is SYGVNS in the germline V gene. Between the trimmed V and J ends, which lost 7 bases and 4 bases, there was a span of 26 bases. Written as DNA, the CDR3 is TGTGCCAGCATCGGAACTGGTTTAGGACGAGGCAGATACAATGAGCAGTTCTTC. The encoded protein is CASIGTGLGRGRYNEQFF.

The count of this clone is one. The chain uses TRBV7-9 and TRBJ2-1, with a possible D match to TRBD1 (6 bases). From germline, CDR1 is SEHNR and CDR2 FQNEAQ (reference sequence). With 5 bases removed from V and 7 bases from J, the gap between germline ends came to 12 bases. CDR3 length: 13 amino acids. The CDR3 loop reads CASSLRGPNEQFF. The CDR3 DNA reads TGTGCCAGCAGCCTCAGGGGACCTAATGAGCAGTTCTTC. Looking up the rest from reference TRBV7-9 and TRBJ2-1 gives the full variable domain: DTGVSQNPRHKITKRGQNVTFRCDPISEHNRLYWYRQTLGQGPEFLTYFQNEAQLEKSRLLSDRFSAERPKGSFSTLEIQRTEQGDSAMYLCASSLRGPNEQFFGPGTRLTVL.

This sequence joins TRBV10-2 and TRBJ1-2; 7 bases fit TRBD1. This CDR3 spans 16 amino acids. The V and J ends lost 3 bases and 5 bases, in that order; junction bases with no gene match: 12. The germline V gene has CDR1 WSHSY and CDR2 SAAADI. The chain's CDR3 is CASSDPPRAGGYGYTF. The CDR3 nucleotides are TGCGCCAGCAGTGATCCCCCTAGGGCAGGGGGGTATGGCTACACCTTC.

The CDR3 here is CASSVGGGAMNTEAFF. As DNA, the CDR3 is TGTGCCAGCAGCGTAGGGGGAGGGGCCATGAACACTGAAGCTTTCTTT. The rearrangement links TRBV9 to TRBJ1-1; the D gene is possibly TRBD1 (5 bases). V was trimmed by 0 bases and J by 0 bases, leaving 12 bases between them. Germline values: CDR1 SGDLS, CDR2 YYNGEE. The CDR3 consists of 16 residues.

The chain uses TRBV5-6 and TRBJ1-2; D is unclear. This CDR3 region has 13 residues. The germline V gene encodes CDR1 SGHDT and CDR2 YYEEEE. Trimming shortened V by 4 bases and J by 2 bases, and 9 bases separated the two germline ends. CDR3 coding DNA: TGTGCCAGCAGCAAGGACCGGAACTATGGCTACACCTTC. It specifies CASSKDRNYGYTF.

The chain carries TRBV18 and TRBJ1-1; 12 bases are shared with TRBD1. The ends lost 3 bases at V and 2 bases at J; junction bases unmatched: 1. Germline CDR1 is KGHSH and CDR2 is LQKENI. The CDR3 is 15 residues long. CDR3 sequence (DNA): TGTGCCAGCTCACCCGGGACAGGGGGCAACACTGAAGCTTTCTTT. The encoded protein is CASSPGTGGNTEAFF.

This clone was detected only once. The chain combines TRBV5-1 with TRBJ1-1; 9 nucleotides agree with TRBD1. This CDR3 has 15 amino acids. Germline V gene sequence: CDR1 SGHRS, CDR2 YFSETQ. The trim removed 4 bases at V and 0 bases at J, leaving 4 bases unmatched. The CDR3 bases are TGCGCCAGCAGCCTGGGACAGGGCATGAACACTGAAGCTTTCTTT. It translates to CASSLGQGMNTEAFF. Full variable domain (remainder filled in from reference TRBV5-1 and TRBJ1-1): KAGVTQTPRYLIKTRGQQVTLSCSPISGHRSVSWYQQTPGQGLQFLFEYFSETQRNKGNFPGRFSGRQFSNSRSEMNVSTLELGDSALYLCASSLGQGMNTEAFFGQGTRLTVV.

The rearrangement uses TRBV5-4 and TRBJ1-2, with a possible D match to TRBD1 (6 bases). This CDR3 spans 15 amino acids. Trimming pared 6 bases from V and 7 bases from J, leaving 22 bases between. Germline CDR1 reads SGHNT; CDR2 reads YYREEE (reference sequence). In DNA, the CDR3 is TGTGCCAGCACCCCGACGCGGGGGGCATCTAGTGGCTACACCTTC. Its protein is CASTPTRGASSGYTF.

This chain uses TRBV5-4 with TRBJ2-2; D not certain. This CDR3 is built from 14 residues. Trimming stripped 5 bases from V and 1 base from J, with 9 bases between. Germline CDR1 and CDR2: SGHNT and YYREEE (reference sequence). Here the CDR3 reads CASSNGRNTGELFF. Written as DNA, the CDR3 is TGTGCCAGCAGTAACGGACGGAACACCGGGGAGCTGTTTTTT.

The chain employs TRBV6-5 and TRBJ2-5, with TRBD1 matching over 7 bases. The V segment lost 6 bases and the J segment 3 bases; nucleotides outside the gene matches: 10. The germline V gene encodes CDR1 MNHEY and CDR2 SVGAGI. The CDR3 contains 15 residues. The CDR3 nucleotides read TGTGCCAGCAGGTTCGGGACAGCGAAAGAAGAGACCCAGTACTTC. This translates into CASRFGTAKEETQYF.

The V gene is TRBV5-1, the J gene TRBJ1-1, with TRBD1 identical over 9 bases. CDR3 length equals 14 residues. V shed 4 bases, J shed 5 bases, and the junction held 6 bases outside the gene matches. Germline V lookup: CDR1 SGHRS, CDR2 YFSETQ. The CDR3 coding sequence is TGCGCCAGCAGCCTACAGACAGGGGGTACTGAAGCTTTCTTT. It encodes CASSLQTGGTEAFF.

This sequence joins TRBV19 and TRBJ2-2, with unresolved D. V gave up 1 base and J gave up 6 bases, with 6 bases separating them. Germline V gives CDR1 LNHDA, CDR2 SQIVND (reference sequence). The CDR3 sequence is 13 residues long. The CDR3 reads CASSIAKSGELFF. The CDR3, as DNA: TGTGCCAGTAGTATAGCAAAATCCGGGGAGCTGTTTTTT.